The clone carrying this T cell receptor beta chain has a handful of counts. Its antigen is unidentified. This record belongs to a study of T cell repertoires in cytomegalovirus infection. Study summary: Selection of CMV epitopes for the study included recently identified HLA-C-restricted and well-studied HLA-B-restricted ones. Shared public TCR beta signatures pointed to both CMV infection and a matching HLA type.

The germline V gene has CDR1 SNHLY and CDR2 FYNNEI. The CDR3 spans 9 residues. V dropped 11 bases and J dropped 5 bases, with 5 bases sitting between them. MiXCR, run by TCRdb on the reads, gives a single entry per CDR3 protein. Of about 770,000 distinct CDR3 sequences listed, about 27% were seen once; the top ten hold around 14%. Regarding the study as a whole: Clonotype analysis showed dominance of the ex vivo response by HLA-C-restricted CMV-specific TCR beta clonotypes.

The chain couples TRBV2 to TRBJ2-3; D is uncertain. The clonotype comes from a human donor in good health (CMV status not recorded). Some clones in this sample may be carry-over from other donors' samples. The sequencing here drew on cultured CD8+ T cells from PBMCs, taken from culture after CMV antigen stimulation. The CDR3 loop reads CASGDTQYF. The CDR3 bases are TGTGCCTCAGGAGATACGCAGTATTTT. Combining the CDR3 with reference TRBV2 and TRBJ2-3 gives the whole variable domain EPEVTQTPSHQVTQMGQEVILRCVPISNHLYFYWYRQILGQKVEFLVSFYNNEISEKSEIFDDQFSVERPDGSNFTLKIRSTKLEDSAMYFCASGDTQYFGPGTRLTVL.